These 27 T cell receptor beta chains share one sample of origin, sequenced in a study of T cell responses to AZD1222 COVID-19 vaccine. TCRdb keeps only in-frame clones here, not all; method: immunoSEQ multiplex PCR. The data contain some 45,000 clones, around 90% of them seen just once; the ten biggest clones take up about two fifths. The source material was peripheral blood, sampled 28 days after the second AZD1222 dose. These TCRs come from an adult who received the AZD1222 COVID-19 vaccine.

The J gene is TRBJ1-1, the V gene TRBV19, with 7 bases matching TRBD1. This CDR3 contains 15 residues. In germline, CDR1 is LNHDA, CDR2 SQIVND (reference sequence). With 8 bases clipped from V and 5 bases from J, the junction kept 14 bases outside the gene matches. The CDR3 DNA reads TGTGCCAGTCTGCGGAGAGCCAGGGGGAAGACTGAAGCTTTCTTT. Translation gives CASLRRARGKTEAFF.

The rearrangement links TRBV7-2 to TRBJ2-1; maybe TRBD2 (7 bases). Trimming removed 0 bases at V and 4 bases at J, with 16 bases between. CDR1 is SGHTA and CDR2 is FQGNSA in the germline V gene. The CDR3 extends over 17 amino acids. CDR3 loop: CASSLATTGGGYNEQFF. Here the CDR3 DNA reads TGTGCCAGCAGCTTAGCGACTACGGGGGGCGGATACAATGAGCAGTTCTTC.

The count of this clone is one. V is TRBV30 and J is TRBJ2-1; 8 nucleotides align to TRBD2. The CDR3 sequence is 19 residues long. The V gene's germline CDR1 is GTSNPN and CDR2 SVGIG (reference sequence). The V segment lost 0 bases and the J segment 4 bases; nucleotides outside the gene matches: 17. This chain's CDR3 is CAWSVKYSGGPRRYNEQFF. CDR3 sequence (DNA): TGTGCCTGGAGTGTAAAATATTCGGGGGGGCCACGGAGATACAATGAGCAGTTCTTC.

V is TRBV6-5 and J is TRBJ2-7; no clear D. Germline lookup yields CDR1 MNHEY and CDR2 SVGAGI. The CDR3 spans 15 residues. With 0 bases removed from V and 5 bases from J, the gap between germline ends came to 14 bases. CDR3 sequence: CASSYSTALPDEQYF. The CDR3 coding sequence is TGTGCCAGCAGTTACTCGACGGCGCTTCCCGACGAGCAGTACTTC.

The chain is built from TRBV6-5 and TRBJ1-5, with D possibly TRBD1 on 5 matching bases. Trimming stripped 10 bases from V and 2 bases from J, with 15 bases between. This CDR3 is 14 amino acids long. CDR1 is MNHEY, CDR2 SVGAGI, per germline. CDR3 nucleotide sequence: TGTGCCACTGATCAAATACAGGGCAATCAGCCCCAGCATTTT. Translating it yields CATDQIQGNQPQHF.

J is TRBJ2-7 and V is TRBV6-5, with 8 bases that match TRBD1. V lost 5 bases to trimming and J lost 5 bases; unmatched junction nucleotides: 5. Per germline, CDR1 MNHEY and CDR2 SVGAGI. The CDR3 sequence is 13 residues long. CDR3 loop: CASSLRTGNEQYF. The CDR3 coding sequence is TGTGCCAGCAGTCTACGGACAGGGAACGAGCAGTACTTC.

This clone was counted a few times. An end of the junction differs from the germline gene, which may be a read error. The chain carries TRBV5-4 and TRBJ1-4; unclear D gene. The CDR3 is 11 residues long. The germline V gene encodes CDR1 SGHNT and CDR2 YYREEE (reference sequence). CDR3 in amino acids: CASSSNEKLFF. The DNA of the CDR3 is TGTGCCAGCAGTTCTAACGAAAAACTGTTTTTT.

This chain connects TRBV21-1 to TRBJ2-1. TRBV21-1 is reported as a pseudogene. The CDR3 consists of 11 residues. The CDR3 spells CGRQGQNEQFF. The DNA of the CDR3 is TGTGGCAGACAAGGGCAGAATGAGCAGTTCTTC.

The chain employs TRBV7-9 and TRBJ1-1, with D tentatively TRBD1 (6 bases). Looked up from germline, CDR1 is SEHNR and CDR2 is FQNEAQ (reference sequence). There are 16 residues in the CDR3. The V and J ends lost 3 bases and 0 bases respectively, with 14 bases between them. As DNA, the CDR3 is TGTGCCAGCAGCTTTAACAGGGCCGTATTGAACACTGAAGCTTTCTTT. This encodes CASSFNRAVLNTEAFF.

V usage is TRBV12-5 and J usage is TRBJ1-5, with 8 bases identical to TRBD1. The V gene's germline CDR1 is LGHNT and CDR2 FRNRAP. V gave up 1 base and J gave up 4 bases; unmatched junction bases: 3. CDR3 size: 15 residues. The CDR3 DNA is TGTGCTAGTGGTTTGGCGGACAGGGTGAATCAGCCCCAGCATTTT. Protein product: CASGLADRVNQPQHF.

In its sample, this clone was seen a few times. The sample carries other DNA sequences with the same CDR3. The CDR3 bases are TGTGCCAGCAGCTTGGGAAAGAAGAACACTGAAGCTTTCTTT. This translates into CASSLGKKNTEAFF. The chain has TRBV7-2 and TRBJ1-1; no firm D call. Germline lookup yields CDR1 SGHTA and CDR2 FQGNSA. Trimming removed 3 bases from V and 1 base from J, with 9 bases in between. This CDR3 has 14 amino acids.

The chain couples TRBV30 to TRBJ2-7; 10 bases agree with TRBD2. CDR3 length: 14 amino acids. V was pared by 5 bases and J by 7 bases, with 11 bases of the junction left unmatched. Germline V lookup: CDR1 GTSNPN, CDR2 SVGIG (reference sequence). The CDR3 DNA reads as TGTGCCTGGTGCCCCCTAGCGGGGGTGGGGGAGCAGTACTTC. Encoded protein: CAWCPLAGVGEQYF.

The chain has TRBV30 and TRBJ1-1; possibly TRBD1 for D (5 bases). This CDR3 contains 12 residues. V lost 8 bases and J lost 1, with 11 bases in between. Germline lookup yields CDR1 GTSNPN and CDR2 SVGIG (reference sequence). The CDR3 nucleotides are TGTGCCGGAGGCAGGGAGAACACTGAAGCTTTCTTT. It translates to CAGGRENTEAFF.

The rearrangement uses TRBV2 and TRBJ1-5; a possible D gene is TRBD1 (6 bases). The CDR3 totals 15 residues. V was trimmed by 4 bases and J by 6 bases, leaving 16 bases between them. Germline CDR1 and CDR2: SNHLY and FYNNEI. The CDR3, as DNA: TGTGCCAGCAGTGGGGGCATCAGGGGAGTTCAGCCCCAGCATTTT. Translated: CASSGGIRGVQPQHF.

The genes are TRBV6-2 or TRBV6-3 and TRBJ1-5; D is undetermined. This CDR3 comprises 15 residues. CDR1 is MNHEY and CDR2 is SVGEGT in the germline V gene. With 0 bases removed from V and 0 bases from J, the gap between germline ends came to 6 bases. The CDR3, as DNA: TGTGCCAGCAGTTACTCGGATAATAGCAATCAGCCCCAGCATTTT. Translation gives CASSYSDNSNQPQHF.

This chain uses TRBV19 with TRBJ2-2; D may be TRBD2 (5 bases). This CDR3 comprises 17 residues. V lost 4 bases and J lost 2, with 17 bases in between. Germline CDR1 is LNHDA and CDR2 is SQIVND (reference sequence). DNA for the CDR3: TGTGCCAGTAGTAGGCCGAGGTTAGGGAGCAACACCGGGGAGCTGTTTTTT. Its protein product is CASSRPRLGSNTGELFF.

This chain joins TRBV19 and TRBJ1-5, with D unresolved. Trimming left V 0 bases short and J 0 bases short, with 3 bases between. Per germline, CDR1 LNHDA and CDR2 SQIVND (reference sequence). The CDR3 consists of 14 residues. CDR3 region: CASSIDDSNQPQHF. The CDR3 DNA sequence: TGTGCCAGTAGTATAGACGATAGCAATCAGCCCCAGCATTTT.

The chain recombines TRBV29-1 with TRBJ2-3; TRBD2 agrees at 7 bases. The CDR3 runs 13 residues. The junction had 1 base not matched to a gene; V was cut back by 4 bases and J by 0 bases. CDR1 is SQVTM, CDR2 ANQGSEA, per germline. The CDR3 is CSVVRGSTDTQYF. In DNA form, the CDR3 reads TGCAGCGTTGTGCGGGGGAGCACAGATACGCAGTATTTT.

The gene calls are TRBV7-2 and TRBJ2-7; weak D call: TRBD1 (6 bases). V lost 0 bases and J lost 3, with 9 bases in between. Germline values: CDR1 SGHTA, CDR2 FQGNSA. The CDR3 loop spans 14 amino acids. The CDR3 DNA reads TGTGCCAGCAGCTTAGCGGCAGGGGACTACGAGCAGTACTTC. Residues: CASSLAAGDYEQYF.

V is TRBV19 and J is TRBJ2-5; 11 bases fit TRBD2. Germline-derived CDR1 and CDR2 are LNHDA and SQIVND (reference sequence). The CDR3 spans 14 residues. Trimming cost V 4 bases and J 5 bases; bases outside gene matches: 3. In DNA, the CDR3 is TGTGCCAGTAGTAGGACTAGCGGGCTGGAGACCCAGTACTTC. Protein sequence: CASSRTSGLETQYF.

J is TRBJ2-2 and V is TRBV4-3; 8 bases match TRBD2. This CDR3 region has 17 residues. From germline, CDR1 is LGHNA and CDR2 YSLEER. V was clipped by 3 bases and J by 10 bases; unmatched bases: 16. CDR3 region: CASSQTGRGDGIEELFF. The DNA of the CDR3 is TGCGCCAGCAGCCAGACCGGGCGGGGGGATGGTATTGAGGAGCTGTTTTTT.

The CDR3 DNA reads TGTGCCAGCAGCTTGGGAAGCTCCTATAATTCACCCCTCCACTTT. Translating gives CASSLGSSYNSPLHF. This sequence joins TRBV7-9 and TRBJ1-6; D is unclear. Trimming took off 3 bases at V and 0 bases at J, with 6 bases between the two ends. The CDR3 loop spans 15 amino acids. Germline values: CDR1 SEHNR, CDR2 FQNEAQ (reference sequence).

This rearrangement joins TRBV10-3 to TRBJ1-2; a weak D match, TRBD1 (5 bases). V was cut by 6 bases and J by 4 bases, with 15 bases left in between. Germline V gene data show CDR1 as ENHRY and CDR2 as SYGVKD. The CDR3 is made up of 14 amino acids. The CDR3, as DNA: TGTGCCATCAGCCCTCCGGGACGGGGCTATGGCTACACCTTC. It is translated as CAISPPGRGYGYTF.

The chain recombines TRBV6-5 with TRBJ1-2; D remains unclear. The germline CDR1 and CDR2 sequences are MNHEY and SVGAGI. Trimming took off 6 bases at V and 6 bases at J, with 20 bases between the two ends. The CDR3 runs to 15 residues. Here the CDR3 DNA reads TGTGCCAGCAGGCGAGAATTGACCAGGACGGATGGCTACACCTTC. This sequence encodes CASRRELTRTDGYTF.

V and J are TRBV6-5 and TRBJ2-5, with D perhaps assigned TRBD1 or TRBD2 (5 bases each). The CDR3 runs to 14 residues. With 0 bases removed from V and 4 bases from J, the gap between germline ends came to 9 bases. Germline loops: CDR1 MNHEY, CDR2 SVGAGI. In DNA form, the CDR3 reads TGTGCCAGCAGTTACTCGGGGACGGGAGAGACCCAGTACTTC. Residues: CASSYSGTGETQYF.

This sequence joins TRBV10-1 and TRBJ2-1; 9 nucleotides align to TRBD2. Per germline, CDR1 WNHNN and CDR2 SYGVQD (reference sequence). Trimming took 2 bases from V and 4 from J; bases not matched to a gene: 3. CDR3 length: 15 amino acids. CDR3 sequence reads: CASSEGLAGYNEQFF. The CDR3 DNA is TGCGCCAGCAGTGAGGGGCTAGCGGGGTACAATGAGCAGTTCTTC.

The chain employs TRBV3-1 (or the pseudogene TRBV3-2) and TRBJ1-4, with D perhaps TRBD1 (5 bases). The ends were cut back, 2 bases at V and 8 bases at J, with 12 bases in the middle. Germline V gene lookup returns CDR1 LGHDT and CDR2 YNNKEL (reference sequence). The CDR3 has 14 residues. The CDR3 sequence is CASSQTGGREKLFF. CDR3 bases: TGTGCCAGCAGCCAAACGGGGGGTCGGGAAAAACTGTTTTTT.